A single sample is the source of the 32 T cell receptor beta chains below, sequenced in a study of control samples from healthy donors and cancer patients. Clones were sequenced by immunoSEQ multiplex PCR, and TCRdb holds only the in-frame ones, with some missing. This table holds 77,000 or so clones, 75% to 95% found once. The specimen was blood. Source of these receptors: a man in his thirties or forties in good health.

In DNA, the CDR3 is TGTGCCAGCAGCGACGACACCGGGGAGCTGTTTTTT. Translating it yields CASSDDTGELFF. The gene calls are TRBV9 and TRBJ2-2; D gene unclear. CDR1 is SGDLS and CDR2 is YYNGEE in the germline V gene. The CDR3 totals 12 residues. V lost 3 bases and J lost 3, with 3 bases in between.

The chain employs TRBV6-2 or TRBV6-3 and TRBJ2-4; the match to TRBD1 covers 9 bases. The V and J ends lost 4 bases and 3 bases, in that order; junction bases with no gene match: 7. This CDR3 has 16 residues. Looked up from germline, CDR1 is MNHEY and CDR2 is SVGEGT. This chain's CDR3 is CASSSTGTGSKNIQYF. CDR3 sequence (DNA): TGTGCCAGCAGTTCTACAGGGACAGGGAGCAAAAACATTCAGTACTTC.

The J gene is TRBJ1-5, the V gene TRBV5-5; D unresolved. Germline V gene data show CDR1 as SGHKS and CDR2 as YYEKEE (reference sequence). This CDR3 region has 13 residues. Trimming took off 5 bases at V and 9 bases at J, with 15 bases between the two ends. The DNA of the CDR3 is TGTGCCAGCAGATCCGCGGCAGGTAGGCCCCAGCATTTT. Its protein is CASRSAAGRPQHF.

The chain recombines TRBV5-5 with TRBJ2-1; 9 bases match TRBD1. The CDR3 is made up of 15 amino acids. The V gene's germline CDR1 is SGHKS and CDR2 YYEKEE (reference sequence). Trimming took 4 bases from V and 8 from J; bases not matched to a gene: 10. CDR3 sequence (DNA): TGTGCCAGCAGCCTTCCCCGGACAGGGGCGTATGAGCAGTTCTTC. It encodes CASSLPRTGAYEQFF.

The rearrangement joins TRBV11-2 to TRBJ2-1; D remains unclear. The CDR3 contains 15 residues. CDR1 and CDR2 (germline): SGHAT, FQNNGV. The ends were cut back, 4 bases at V and 0 bases at J, with 10 bases in the middle. The CDR3 protein is CASSSTLSSYNEQFF. CDR3 DNA: TGTGCCAGCAGCTCGACGCTAAGCTCCTACAATGAGCAGTTCTTC.

The J gene is TRBJ2-1, the V gene TRBV11-3, with D perhaps matching TRBD2 (6 bases). Trimming left V 3 bases short and J 2 bases short, with 11 bases between. The CDR3 is 15 amino acids. In germline, CDR1 is SGHNT, CDR2 YENEEA. The CDR3 DNA reads TGTGCCAGCAGCTTTCGGGGGACCCCCTACAATGAGCAGTTCTTC. This sequence encodes CASSFRGTPYNEQFF. Filled out from reference TRBV11-3 and TRBJ2-1, the complete variable domain reads EAGVVQSPRYKIIEKKQPVAFWCNPISGHNTLYWYLQNLGQGPELLIRYENEEAVDDSQLPKDRFSAERLKGVDSTLKIQPAELGDSAVYLCASSFRGTPYNEQFFGPGTRLTVL.

This clone is a singleton in its sample. This chain joins TRBV18 and TRBJ2-3, with no clear D. Trimming took 2 bases from V and 6 from J, leaving 9 bases between them. CDR1 is KGHSH and CDR2 is LQKENI in the germline V gene. CDR3 length: 13 amino acids. The CDR3 region is CASSPGDEDTQYF. CDR3 nucleotides: TGTGCCAGCTCACCAGGCGATGAGGATACGCAGTATTTT.

This rearrangement joins TRBV7-8 to TRBJ1-6; D is possibly TRBD1 (5 bases). Between the trimmed V and J ends, which lost 5 bases and 4 bases, there was a span of 9 bases. Germline loops: CDR1 SGHVS, CDR2 FQNEAQ. This CDR3 spans 14 amino acids. The CDR3, as DNA: TGTGCCAGCAGCCACCGACAGTATAATTCACCCCTCCACTTT. Its translation is CASSHRQYNSPLHF.

The chain's CDR3 is CASSLRVQPQHF. CDR3 coding DNA: TGTGCCAGCAGTTTACGGGTGCAGCCCCAGCATTTT. The V gene is TRBV28, the J gene TRBJ1-5; D call uncertain. Per germline, CDR1 MDHEN and CDR2 SYDVKM. CDR3 length: 12 amino acids. Trimming stripped 2 bases from V and 7 bases from J, with 6 bases between.

V gene TRBV19 combines with J gene TRBJ1-6; weak D call: TRBD1 (6 bases). Between the trimmed V and J ends, which lost 5 bases and 8 bases, there was a span of 13 bases. The CDR3 sequence is 14 residues long. Germline-derived CDR1 and CDR2 are LNHDA and SQIVND (reference sequence). In DNA form, the CDR3 reads TGTGCCAGTAGTTCGCAGGGGATTGATTCACCCCTCCACTTT. Residues: CASSSQGIDSPLHF. The full variable domain, in which reference TRBV19 and TRBJ1-6 provide the parts outside the CDR3, is DGGITQSPKYLFRKEGQNVTLSCEQNLNHDAMYWYRQDPGQGLRLIYYSQIVNDFQKGDIAEGYSVSREKKESFPLTVTSAQKNPTAFYLCASSSQGIDSPLHFGNGTRLTVT.

This rearrangement joins TRBV24-1 to TRBJ1-1, with D possibly TRBD1 on 5 matching bases. The V and J ends lost 4 bases and 4 bases respectively, with 12 bases between them. Germline V lookup: CDR1 KGHDR, CDR2 SFDVKD. The CDR3 length is 14 residues. The CDR3 loop reads CATSEGSGSTEAFF. The CDR3 nucleotides are TGTGCCACCAGTGAGGGTTCAGGGAGCACTGAAGCTTTCTTT.

This clone has just one count. The gene calls are TRBV6-2 or TRBV6-3 and TRBJ2-7; the match to TRBD2 covers 15 bases. Germline-derived CDR1 and CDR2 are MNHEY and SVGEGT. The CDR3 length is 14 residues. V was clipped by 6 bases and J by 6 bases; unmatched bases: 3. The CDR3 sequence is CASSRTSGRAEQYF. For the CDR3, the DNA is TGTGCCAGCAGCCGGACTAGCGGGAGGGCCGAGCAGTACTTC.

The rearrangement uses TRBV6-5 and TRBJ1-1; 10 bases are shared with TRBD1. CDR3 size: 15 residues. Germline lookup yields CDR1 MNHEY and CDR2 SVGAGI. After removal of 8 bases from V and 3 bases from J, the junction contained 9 bases not matched to a gene. CDR3 bases: TGTGCCAGCGGGGGGACAGGGGACGTTCACACTGAAGCTTTCTTT. Amino acids: CASGGTGDVHTEAFF.

Details on this clone: One junction end does not reproduce the germline sequence, and a read error may be involved. The rearrangement uses TRBV7-2 and TRBJ1-6; no firm D call. The germline V gene encodes CDR1 SGHTA and CDR2 FQGNSA. The CDR3 contains 17 residues. DNA for the CDR3: TGTGCCAGCAGATTAGTCCCAGGTCCCTCCTATAATTCACCCCTCCACTTT. Amino acid sequence: CASRLVPGPSYNSPLHF.

CDR3 DNA sequence: TGTGCCAGTAGCAACGGACAGGGGATTGCTGGAAACACCATATATTTT. This gives the protein CASSNGQGIAGNTIYF. The chain links TRBV19 to TRBJ1-3; 9 bases are shared with TRBD1. This CDR3 has 16 amino acids. The germline CDR1 and CDR2 sequences are LNHDA and SQIVND (reference sequence). The V and J ends lost 6 bases and 2 bases, in that order; junction bases with no gene match: 8.

The rearrangement joins TRBV5-1 to TRBJ1-1; 7 positions agree with TRBD1. The V gene's germline CDR1 is SGHRS and CDR2 YFSETQ. The CDR3 is 13 amino acids. With V trimmed by 5 bases and J by 2 bases, 3 bases remained unmatched. The CDR3 DNA sequence: TGCGCCAGCAGTCGGGACAGTAACACTGAAGCTTTCTTT. It encodes CASSRDSNTEAFF.

DNA of the CDR3: TGTGCCATCATGGGGGGCCTCTACGGGCCGGGGGATACGCAGTATTTT. Residues: CAIMGGLYGPGDTQYF. The chain is built from TRBV10-3 and TRBJ2-3; D may match TRBD1 or TRBD2 (6 bases each). The CDR3 is 16 residues long. V dropped 7 bases and J dropped 6 bases, with 23 bases sitting between them. Per the germline V gene, CDR1 is ENHRY and CDR2 is SYGVKD.

The chain employs TRBV9 and TRBJ1-2, with D possibly being TRBD1 (6 bases). Trimming pared 4 bases from V and 0 bases from J, leaving 13 bases between. This CDR3 is 15 amino acids long. Germline assignment: CDR1 SGDLS and CDR2 YYNGEE. The CDR3: CASSPTGTTNYGYTF. In DNA, the CDR3 is TGTGCCAGCAGCCCAACCGGGACAACTAACTATGGCTACACCTTC.

This clone came up once. The rearrangement links TRBV27 to TRBJ2-3; the match to TRBD2 covers 11 bases. Germline lookup yields CDR1 MNHEY and CDR2 SMNVEV (reference sequence). The CDR3 loop spans 15 amino acids. Trimming removed 6 bases from V and 4 bases from J; junction bases left unmatched: 6. CDR3: CASSPLGLAADTQYF. For the CDR3, the DNA is TGTGCCAGCAGCCCTTTGGGACTAGCGGCAGATACGCAGTATTTT.

There are a few counts of this clone. The chain is built from TRBV19 and TRBJ1-2; 8 bases fit TRBD1. Per germline, CDR1 LNHDA and CDR2 SQIVND (reference sequence). Trimming cost V 5 bases and J 9 bases; bases outside gene matches: 11. The CDR3 is made up of 14 amino acids. CDR3 DNA sequence: TGTGCCAGTAGTCCGCCGGGACAGGCGGGGAGCTACACCTTC. Protein sequence: CASSPPGQAGSYTF. Supplemented by reference TRBV19 and TRBJ1-2, the full variable domain reads DGGITQSPKYLFRKEGQNVTLSCEQNLNHDAMYWYRQDPGQGLRLIYYSQIVNDFQKGDIAEGYSVSREKKESFPLTVTSAQKNPTAFYLCASSPPGQAGSYTFGSGTRLTVV.

V is TRBV5-1 and J is TRBJ2-4; perhaps TRBD1 as D (6 bases). This CDR3 is 15 amino acids long. V was pared by 0 bases and J by 6 bases, with 13 bases between. Germline V gives CDR1 SGHRS, CDR2 YFSETQ. CDR3 sequence reads: CASSLAGDNLNIQYF. CDR3 sequence (DNA): TGCGCCAGCAGCTTGGCTGGGGACAACCTAAACATTCAGTACTTC.

As to this clone: Other DNA sequences in the sample encode the same CDR3. The chain links TRBV3-1 (or the pseudogene TRBV3-2) to TRBJ2-5; 12 nucleotides match TRBD2. Trimming at V came to 4 bases and at J to 1 base, leaving 1 base not matched to a gene. The CDR3 is 15 amino acids. Germline V CDR1 and CDR2: LGHDT, YNNKEL (reference sequence). The CDR3 spells CASSRLAGVQETQYF. In DNA, the CDR3 is TGTGCCAGCAGCCGACTAGCGGGAGTCCAAGAGACCCAGTACTTC.

The chain employs TRBV28 and TRBJ1-1; possible D gene TRBD1, 6 bases. Germline V CDR1 and CDR2: MDHEN, SYDVKM. The CDR3 is 15 amino acids. Between the trimmed V and J ends, which lost 8 bases and 4 bases, there was a span of 20 bases. CDR3 region: CASVIGGGRGTEAFF. The DNA of the CDR3 is TGTGCCAGCGTGATAGGGGGGGGCAGAGGCACTGAAGCTTTCTTT.

This clone is a singleton in its sample. The rearrangement uses TRBV18 and TRBJ2-3; no definite D call. The CDR3 totals 12 residues. Trimming pared 1 base from V and 4 bases from J, leaving 3 bases between. CDR1 and CDR2 from the germline V gene are KGHSH and LQKENI. Here the CDR3 DNA reads TGTGCCAGCTCACCACGCGCAGATACGCAGTATTTT. Translation gives CASSPRADTQYF.

The chain has TRBV6-5 and TRBJ1-4; 7 positions match TRBD1. The CDR3 covers 16 residues. The J segment lost 2 bases and the V segment lost 0 bases, leaving 3 bases of the junction unmatched. Germline V lookup: CDR1 MNHEY, CDR2 SVGAGI. CDR3 nucleotide sequence: TGTGCCAGCAGTTACTCGACAGGGAACACTAATGAAAAACTGTTTTTT. It translates to CASSYSTGNTNEKLFF.

The rearrangement uses TRBV10-3 and TRBJ2-7; D not certain. V gave up 0 bases and J gave up 1 base, with 7 bases separating them. Looked up from germline, CDR1 is ENHRY and CDR2 is SYGVKD. This CDR3 is 14 amino acids long. In DNA, the CDR3 is TGTGCCATCAGTGAGTCGTCACTGTCCTACGAGCAGTACTTC. It yields the protein CAISESSLSYEQYF.

This chain links TRBV12-5 with TRBJ1-2; maybe TRBD1 (6 bases). Per the germline V gene, CDR1 is LGHNT and CDR2 is FRNRAP. V lost 6 bases and J lost 7, with 15 bases in between. CDR3 length equals 13 residues. In DNA, the CDR3 is TGTGCTAGTGGCTTAACAGGGTATGGTGGCTACACCTTC. Amino acids: CASGLTGYGGYTF.

There are a few counts of this clone. This chain links TRBV5-4 with TRBJ2-5; TRBD1 agrees at 9 bases. This CDR3 spans 15 amino acids. Germline V gene sequence: CDR1 SGHNT, CDR2 YYREEE (reference sequence). V lost 3 bases, J lost 4 bases, and 7 bases stayed unmatched. The CDR3 is CASSSGQGIRETQYF. The CDR3, as DNA: TGTGCCAGCAGCTCCGGACAGGGGATTAGAGAGACCCAGTACTTC.

V usage is TRBV29-1 and J usage is TRBJ2-2, with 15 bases lining up with TRBD2. V shed 4 bases and J 5 bases; nucleotides not matched to a gene: 8. The CDR3 sequence is 17 residues long. Germline assignment: CDR1 SQVTM and CDR2 ANQGSEA. The CDR3 DNA reads as TGCAGCGTTGCTAGGACTAGCGGGAGGGCCTCGACCGGGGAGCTGTTTTTT. Protein sequence: CSVARTSGRASTGELFF.

V and J are TRBV5-1 and TRBJ1-1; D is possibly TRBD1 (6 bases). V lost 4 bases and J 4 bases, leaving 14 bases between the germline ends. CDR1 is SGHRS, CDR2 YFSETQ, per germline. This CDR3 contains 14 residues. The CDR3 DNA follows: TGCGCCAGCAGCCTGCGGGGGGGCGGCACTGAAGCTTTCTTT. Translating it yields CASSLRGGGTEAFF.

This clone has a handful of counts. V usage is TRBV7-9 and J usage is TRBJ2-6; 9 bases line up with TRBD1. Trimming cost V 3 bases and J 0 bases; bases outside gene matches: 9. The germline V gene encodes CDR1 SEHNR and CDR2 FQNEAQ (reference sequence). The CDR3 covers 19 residues. The CDR3 protein is CASSFLESTGGSGANVLTF. The CDR3 bases are TGTGCCAGCAGCTTCTTAGAGTCGACAGGGGGCTCTGGGGCCAACGTCCTGACTTTC.

This chain joins TRBV27 and TRBJ2-5, with TRBD1 matching 8 bases. CDR1 and CDR2 from the germline V gene are MNHEY and SMNVEV (reference sequence). This CDR3 comprises 14 residues. Unmatched junction bases numbered 4, after V lost 5 bases and J lost 2 bases. Here the CDR3 reads CASSPTGDQETQYF. The CDR3 DNA follows: TGTGCCAGCAGTCCGACAGGGGATCAAGAGACCCAGTACTTC.